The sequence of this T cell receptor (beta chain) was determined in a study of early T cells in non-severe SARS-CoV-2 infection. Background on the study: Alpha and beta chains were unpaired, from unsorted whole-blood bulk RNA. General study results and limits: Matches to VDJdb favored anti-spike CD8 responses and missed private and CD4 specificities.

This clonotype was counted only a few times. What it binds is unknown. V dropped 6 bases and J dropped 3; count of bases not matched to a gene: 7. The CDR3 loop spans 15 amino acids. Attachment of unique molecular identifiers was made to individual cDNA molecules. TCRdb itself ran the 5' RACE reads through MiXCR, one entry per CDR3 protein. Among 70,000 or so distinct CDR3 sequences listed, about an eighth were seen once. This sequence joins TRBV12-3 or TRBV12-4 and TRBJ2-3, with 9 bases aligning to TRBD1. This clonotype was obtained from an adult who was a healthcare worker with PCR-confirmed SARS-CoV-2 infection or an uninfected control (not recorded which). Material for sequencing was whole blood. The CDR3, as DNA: TGTGCCAGCAGCCCTAACAGGGGGCGGACAGATACGCAGTATTTT. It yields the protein CASSPNRGRTDTQYF.